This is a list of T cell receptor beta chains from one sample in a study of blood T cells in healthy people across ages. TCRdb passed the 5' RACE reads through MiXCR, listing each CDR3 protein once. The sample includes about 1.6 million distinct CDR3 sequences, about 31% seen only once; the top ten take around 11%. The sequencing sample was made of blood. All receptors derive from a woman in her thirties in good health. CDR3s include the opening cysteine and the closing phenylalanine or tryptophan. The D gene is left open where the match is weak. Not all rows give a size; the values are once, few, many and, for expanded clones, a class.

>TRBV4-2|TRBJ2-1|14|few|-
TGTGCCAGCAGCCAAGAGCCAACCCGGCGTGAGCAGTTCTTC
CASSQEPTRREQFF
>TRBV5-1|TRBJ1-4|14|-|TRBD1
TGCGCCAGCAGCCGGACAGGGGAGAATGAAAAACTGTTTTTT
CASSRTGENEKLFF
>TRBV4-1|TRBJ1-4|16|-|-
TGCGCCAGCAGCCGAACCCCCCTGGAGCCAAAGGGAAAACTGTTTTTT
CASSRTPLEPKGKLFF
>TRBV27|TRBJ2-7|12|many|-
TGTGCCAGCAGCTCCCTCGGGTATGAGCAGTACTTC
CASSSLGYEQYF
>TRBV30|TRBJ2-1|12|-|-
TGTGCCTGGAGGGACCAGGTCAATGAGCAGTTCTTC
CAWRDQVNEQFF
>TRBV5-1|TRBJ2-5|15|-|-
TGCGCCAGCAGCCACCTAGAGGGGGGACAGGAGACCCAGTACTTC
CASSHLEGGQETQYF
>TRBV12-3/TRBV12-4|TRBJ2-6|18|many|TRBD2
TGTGCCAGCAGTTTAAGAGGTAGCGGGGCCTCTGGGGCCAACGTCCTGACTTTC
CASSLRGSGASGANVLTF
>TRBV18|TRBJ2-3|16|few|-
TGTGCCAGCTCACGGGAGCCCCCTCCAAGCACAGATACGCAGTATTTT
CASSREPPPSTDTQYF
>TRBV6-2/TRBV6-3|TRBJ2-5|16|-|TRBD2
TGTGCCAGCAGTTACGTACTAGCGGGGGTAAAAGAGACCCAGTACTTC
CASSYVLAGVKETQYF
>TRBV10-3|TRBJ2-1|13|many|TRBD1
TGTGCCATCAGTCTGGCCCCGGACAGGGAGCAGTTCTTC
CAISLAPDREQFF
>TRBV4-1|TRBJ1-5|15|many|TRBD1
TGCGCCAGCAGTCCCTTTCAGGGGGACAATCAGCCCCAGCATTTT
CASSPFQGDNQPQHF
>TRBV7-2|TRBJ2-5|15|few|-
TGTGCCAGCAGCCGAGAGACCGGTTTCCGGGAGACCCAGTACTTC
CASSRETGFRETQYF
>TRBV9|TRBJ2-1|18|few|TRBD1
TGTGCCAGCAGCGAGCCCACGGGAAGGGACAGGGCCTACAATGAGCAGTTCTTC
CASSEPTGRDRAYNEQFF
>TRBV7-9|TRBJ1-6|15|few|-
TGTGCCAGCAGCTTAGCGGGGCCGGGGGGCTCACCCCTCCACTTT
CASSLAGPGGSPLHF
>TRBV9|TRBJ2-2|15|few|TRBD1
TGTGCCAGCAGCGGGGGGCAGGGGGTGACCGGGGAGCTGTTTTTT
CASSGGQGVTGELFF
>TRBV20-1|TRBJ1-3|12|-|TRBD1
TGCAGTTGTAACAGGGGTTTAGACACCATATATTTT
CSCNRGLDTIYF
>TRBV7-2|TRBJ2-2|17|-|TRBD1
TGTGCCAGCAGCCATCCCCGGACAGGGAAGAATACCGGGGAGCTGTTTTTT
CASSHPRTGKNTGELFF
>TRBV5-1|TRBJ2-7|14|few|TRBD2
TGCGCCAGCAGCTTGTTCGGACTAGTCGGCGAGCAGTACTTC
CASSLFGLVGEQYF
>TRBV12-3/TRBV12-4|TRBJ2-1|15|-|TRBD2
TGTGCCAGCAGCACGCGGGGGGGCTGGGAGAATGAGCAGTTCTTC
CASSTRGGWENEQFF
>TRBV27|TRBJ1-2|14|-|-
TGTGCCAGCAGTTCGACAGGATATAACTATGGCTACACCTTC
CASSSTGYNYGYTF
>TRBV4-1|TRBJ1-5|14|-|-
TGCGCCAGCAGCCACCGGCGGGGTAATCAGCCCCAGCATTTT
CASSHRRGNQPQHF
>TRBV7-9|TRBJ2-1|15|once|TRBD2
TGTGCCGGGGTGGTCGCGGGGGGGCCCAACAATGAGCAGTTCTTC
CAGVVAGGPNNEQFF
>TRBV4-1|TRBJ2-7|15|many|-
TGCGCCAGCAGCCAGACCCAGACAGGCACCTACGAGCAGTACTTC
CASSQTQTGTYEQYF
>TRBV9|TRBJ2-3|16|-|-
TGTGCCAGCAGCGTCGGCCGGGACATTTCCACAGATACGCAGTATTTT
CASSVGRDISTDTQYF
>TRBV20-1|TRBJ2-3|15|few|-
TGCAGTGCTGTGGATTATCAAAGCGGGACAGATACGCAGTATTTT
CSAVDYQSGTDTQYF
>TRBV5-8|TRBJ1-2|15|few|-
TGTGCCAGCAGCTTGGTGTCCGAAGTTAACTATGGCTACACCTTC
CASSLVSEVNYGYTF
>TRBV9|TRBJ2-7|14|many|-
TGTGCCAGCAGCTCCCGGGACGGAGCCTACGAGCAGTACTTC
CASSSRDGAYEQYF
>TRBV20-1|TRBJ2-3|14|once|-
TGCAGTGCTAGTGGGCCAGCGGACACAGATACGCAGTATTTT
CSASGPADTDTQYF
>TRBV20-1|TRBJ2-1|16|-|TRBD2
TGCAGTGCTAGAGATTGGCTAGCGGGCTCCTACAATGAGCAGTTCTTC
CSARDWLAGSYNEQFF
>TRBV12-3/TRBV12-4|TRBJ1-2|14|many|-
TGTGCCAGCAGTTTAGTACGGACAGTCTATGGCTACACCTTC
CASSLVRTVYGYTF
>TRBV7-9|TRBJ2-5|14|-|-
TGTGCCAGCAGCCCGGACAGCGTCTCGGAGACCCAGTACTTC
CASSPDSVSETQYF
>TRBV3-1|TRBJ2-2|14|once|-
TGTGCCAGCAGCCAAGAGTGGGGAACCGGGGAGCTGTTTTTT
CASSQEWGTGELFF
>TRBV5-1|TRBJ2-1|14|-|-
TGCGCCAGCAGCCCAAAATGGGAGTACAATGAGCAGTTCTTC
CASSPKWEYNEQFF
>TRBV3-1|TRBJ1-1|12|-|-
TGTGCCAGCAGCCAAGTTCACGGTGAAGCTTTCTTT
CASSQVHGEAFF
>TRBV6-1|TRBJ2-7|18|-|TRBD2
TGTGCCAGCAGTGAACTAAAGAGCGGGAGGATGACAAGCTACGAGCAGTACTTC
CASSELKSGRMTSYEQYF
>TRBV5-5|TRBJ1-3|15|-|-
TGTGCCAGCAGCCTGGAAGGACAGCGTGGAAACACCATATATTTT
CASSLEGQRGNTIYF
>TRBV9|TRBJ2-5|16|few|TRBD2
TGTGCCAGCAGCCCAAGACGACTAGCGGGGCAAGAGACCCAGTACTTC
CASSPRRLAGQETQYF
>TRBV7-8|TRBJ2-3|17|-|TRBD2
TGTGCCAGCAGCTTAGTCTCTGGCGGGGGGGCGAGAGATACGCAGTATTTT
CASSLVSGGGARDTQYF
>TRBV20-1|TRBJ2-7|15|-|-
TGCAGTGCTAGAGATAAATATACAGGCCGGTACGAGCAGTACTTC
CSARDKYTGRYEQYF
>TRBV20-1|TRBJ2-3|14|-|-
TGCAGTGCTAGATGGCACGGTGGCACAGATACGCAGTATTTT
CSARWHGGTDTQYF
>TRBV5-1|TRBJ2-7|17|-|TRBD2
TGCGCCAGCAGCCCCGGACTAGCGGGAGCACCCCCCTACGAGCAGTACTTC
CASSPGLAGAPPYEQYF
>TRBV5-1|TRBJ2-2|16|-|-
TGCGCCAGCAGCCGTTGGTCCCTTGGGGACACCGGGGAGCTGTTTTTT
CASSRWSLGDTGELFF
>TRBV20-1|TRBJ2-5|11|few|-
TGCAGTGCCCACTGGGGTGAGACCCAGTACTTC
CSAHWGETQYF
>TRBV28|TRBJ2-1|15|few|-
TGTGCCAGCAGCCCAATACGGGGTACCTACAATGAGCAGTTCTTC
CASSPIRGTYNEQFF